This passage covers 14 T cell receptor beta chains from one sample sequenced in a study of Graves' ophthalmopathy and Graves' hyperthyroidism. The study amplified TCR beta CDR3 regions using RNA transcripts. Investigators did first-round RT-PCR with HTBI primers, then second-round multiplex PCR. MiXCR, applied by TCRdb to the multiplex PCR reads, yields one record per CDR3 protein. The sample records roughly 400,000 distinct CDR3 sequences, roughly 17% being singletons. Specimen: peripheral blood. These receptors all stem from an adult woman with stable Graves' hyperthyroidism.

In its sample, this clonotype was seen a few times. The rearrangement links TRBV18 to TRBJ1-1; 7 bases line up with TRBD1. Unmatched junction bases numbered 5, after V lost 3 bases and J lost 4 bases. Germline assignment: CDR1 KGHSH and CDR2 LQKENI. This CDR3 spans 14 amino acids. The CDR3 DNA is TGTGCCAGCTCACCGCCGACAGGGAGCACTGAAGCTTTCTTT. As protein: CASSPPTGSTEAFF.

This clonotype was counted at least ten times. CDR3 amino acids: CASSLRTGAQETQYF. The CDR3 coding sequence is TGTGCCAGCAGCTTAAGAACAGGGGCCCAAGAGACCCAGTACTTC. This chain joins TRBV7-9 and TRBJ2-5, with TRBD1 identical over 7 bases. Germline loops: CDR1 SEHNR, CDR2 FQNEAQ (reference sequence). The CDR3 spans 15 residues. The V segment lost 2 bases and the J segment 1 base; nucleotides outside the gene matches: 4.

This clonotype was observed at least ten times. The CDR3 loop is CASSFFRAGELFF. Written as DNA, the CDR3 is TGTGCCAGCAGTTTTTTCAGGGCCGGGGAGCTGTTTTTT. The V call is TRBV12-3 or TRBV12-4, the J call TRBJ2-2, with a possible D match to TRBD1 (5 bases). The CDR3 is 13 amino acids. V dropped 3 bases and J dropped 6 bases, with 8 bases sitting between them.

This clonotype showed up many times. CDR3 DNA: TGTGCCAGCAGTTACGCCGGCTACACCTTC. Protein sequence: CASSYAGYTF. This sequence joins TRBV6-5 and TRBJ1-2; D remains ambiguous. V shed 2 bases and J shed 8 bases, with 3 bases lying between them. Germline CDR1 is MNHEY and CDR2 is SVGAGI. CDR3 size: 10 residues.

This clonotype was observed a single time. The CDR3 sequence is CASSLVAGGGTEAFF. CDR3 sequence (DNA): TGTGCCAGCAGTTTAGTCGCGGGAGGGGGCACTGAAGCTTTCTTT. V and J are TRBV12-3 or TRBV12-4 and TRBJ1-1; D is perhaps TRBD1 (6 bases). This CDR3 is built from 15 residues. Trimming shortened V by 1 base and J by 4 bases, and 13 bases separated the two germline ends.

This clonotype was recorded many times. The gene calls are TRBV28 and TRBJ2-7; D may correspond to TRBD1 or TRBD2 (6 bases each). The CDR3 loop spans 14 amino acids. The V gene's germline CDR1 is MDHEN and CDR2 SYDVKM. Trimming took off 1 base at V and 4 bases at J, with 11 bases between the two ends. Here the CDR3 reads CASSLYRGRYEQYF. The CDR3 coding sequence is TGTGCCAGCAGTTTATATAGGGGGAGGTACGAGCAGTACTTC.

The gene calls are TRBV20-1 and TRBJ2-5; no firm D call. The length of the CDR3 is 13 residues. The V end lost 0 bases, the J end lost 9 bases, and 14 bases lay between the germline ends. CDR1 is DFQATT and CDR2 is SNEGSKA in the germline V gene (reference sequence). CDR3 in amino acids: CSARDAPTPPQYF. Here the CDR3 DNA reads TGCAGTGCTAGAGATGCCCCGACTCCGCCCCAGTACTTC.

This clonotype was observed many times. The chain employs TRBV6-5 and TRBJ1-2; D not resolved. The V gene lost 2 bases and the J gene lost 6 bases, with 13 bases spanning the gap. This CDR3 comprises 14 residues. Looked up from germline, CDR1 is MNHEY and CDR2 is SVGAGI. The CDR3 DNA reads TGTGCCAGCAGTTACCGGACCGGGAGGGATGGCTACACCTTC. It yields the protein CASSYRTGRDGYTF.

This clonotype was seen repeatedly, ten times or more. This rearrangement joins TRBV28 to TRBJ2-4; possibly TRBD1 or TRBD2 for D (5 bases each). V shed 5 bases and J shed 6 bases, with 14 bases lying between them. This CDR3 has 14 residues. Germline V gives CDR1 MDHEN, CDR2 SYDVKM. CDR3 in amino acids: CASSHGTPPNIQYF. CDR3 sequence (DNA): TGTGCCAGCAGTCACGGGACCCCCCCAAACATTCAGTACTTC.

This clonotype was recorded at least ten times. CDR3 DNA: TGTGCCAGCAGAAAGGGGACAGCCACTTCCTACGAGCAGTACTTC. Amino acids: CASRKGTATSYEQYF. The chain uses TRBV6-5 and TRBJ2-7, with 7 bases fitting TRBD1. The J segment lost 1 base and the V segment lost 6 bases, leaving 9 bases of the junction unmatched. Germline assignment: CDR1 MNHEY and CDR2 SVGAGI. This CDR3 has 15 residues.

This chain uses TRBV12-3 or TRBV12-4 with TRBJ2-7; 10 bases map to TRBD2. This CDR3 comprises 14 residues. Unmatched junction bases numbered 4, after V lost 3 bases and J lost 5 bases. The CDR3 loop reads CASSLLAGADEQYF. The CDR3 DNA reads TGTGCCAGCAGTTTGCTAGCGGGAGCTGACGAGCAGTACTTC.

The rearrangement joins TRBV19 to TRBJ2-5; no clear D. V lost 6 bases, J lost 5 bases, and 13 bases lay in between. The CDR3 sequence is 13 residues long. Germline V gives CDR1 LNHDA, CDR2 SQIVND (reference sequence). The CDR3 here is CASRLSQGETQYF. The CDR3 DNA is TGTGCCAGTAGACTAAGCCAAGGGGAGACCCAGTACTTC.

This clonotype has a handful of counts. The chain has TRBV4-2 and TRBJ2-7; D remains unclear. Trimming removed 3 bases from V and 0 bases from J, with 12 bases in between. Germline CDR1 LGHNA, CDR2 YNFKEQ. The CDR3 has 15 amino acids. CDR3 sequence (DNA): TGTGCCAGCAGCCACCTAGGCGGTTCCTCCTACGAGCAGTACTTC. It codes for CASSHLGGSSYEQYF.

This clonotype has a count of ten or more. This rearrangement joins TRBV5-1 to TRBJ2-7; TRBD2 agrees at 9 bases. V shed 0 bases, J shed 5 bases, and the junction held 6 bases outside the gene matches. CDR3 size: 15 residues. Germline-derived CDR1 and CDR2 are SGHRS and YFSETQ. CDR3 region: CASSLEVAGEDEQYF. For the CDR3, the DNA is TGCGCCAGCAGCTTGGAGGTAGCGGGAGAGGACGAGCAGTACTTC.